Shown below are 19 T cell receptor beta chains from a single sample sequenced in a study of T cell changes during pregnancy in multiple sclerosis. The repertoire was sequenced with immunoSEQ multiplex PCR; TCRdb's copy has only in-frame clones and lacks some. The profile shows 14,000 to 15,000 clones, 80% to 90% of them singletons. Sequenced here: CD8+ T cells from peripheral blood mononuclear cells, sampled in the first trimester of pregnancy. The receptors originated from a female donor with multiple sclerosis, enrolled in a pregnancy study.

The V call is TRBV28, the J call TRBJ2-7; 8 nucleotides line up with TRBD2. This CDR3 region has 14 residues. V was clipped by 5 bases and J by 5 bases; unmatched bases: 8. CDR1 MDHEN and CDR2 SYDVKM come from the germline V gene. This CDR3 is CASSHGTRVDEQYF. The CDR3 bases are TGTGCCAGCAGTCACGGGACTAGAGTGGACGAGCAGTACTTC. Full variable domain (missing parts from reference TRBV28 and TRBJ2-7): DVKVTQSSRYLVKRTGEKVFLECVQDMDHENMFWYRQDPGLGLRLIYFSYDVKMKEKGDIPEGYSVSREKKERFSLILESASTNQTSMYLCASSHGTRVDEQYFGPGTRLTVT.

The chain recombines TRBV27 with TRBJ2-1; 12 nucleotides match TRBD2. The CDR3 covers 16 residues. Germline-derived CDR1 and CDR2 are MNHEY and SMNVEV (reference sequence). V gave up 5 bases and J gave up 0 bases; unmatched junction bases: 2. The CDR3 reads CASSETSGSSYNEQFF. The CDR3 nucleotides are TGTGCCAGCAGTGAGACTAGCGGGAGCTCCTACAATGAGCAGTTCTTC.

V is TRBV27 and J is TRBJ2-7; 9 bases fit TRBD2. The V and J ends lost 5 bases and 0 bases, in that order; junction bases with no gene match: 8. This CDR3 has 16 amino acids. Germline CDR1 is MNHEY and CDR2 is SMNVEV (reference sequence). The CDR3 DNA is TGTGCCAGCAGTCCCGGCCGTAGCGGGAGCTCCTACGAGCAGTACTTC. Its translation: CASSPGRSGSSYEQYF.

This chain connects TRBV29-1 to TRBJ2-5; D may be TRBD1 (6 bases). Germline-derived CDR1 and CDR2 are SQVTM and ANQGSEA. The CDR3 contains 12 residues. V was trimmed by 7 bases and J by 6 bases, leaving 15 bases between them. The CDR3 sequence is CSGGMGAKTQYF. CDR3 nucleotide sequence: TGCAGCGGCGGTATGGGGGCGAAGACCCAGTACTTC. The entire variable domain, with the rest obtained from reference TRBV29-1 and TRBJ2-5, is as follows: SAVISQKPSRDICQRGTSLTIQCQVDSQVTMMFWYRQQPGQSLTLIATANQGSEATYESGFVIDKFPISRPNLTFSTLTVSNMSPEDSSIYLCSGGMGAKTQYFGPGTRLLVL.

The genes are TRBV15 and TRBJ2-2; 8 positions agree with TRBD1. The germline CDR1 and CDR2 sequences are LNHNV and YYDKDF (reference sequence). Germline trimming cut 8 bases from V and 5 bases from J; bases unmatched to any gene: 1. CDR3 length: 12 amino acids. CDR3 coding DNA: TGTGCCACCGACAGGGGTACCGGGGAGCTGTTTTTT. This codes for CATDRGTGELFF. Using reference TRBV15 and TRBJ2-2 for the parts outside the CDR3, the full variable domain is DAMVIQNPRYQVTQFGKPVTLSCSQTLNHNVMYWYQQKSSQAPKLLFHYYDKDFNNEADTPDNFQSRRPNTSFCFLDIRSPGLGDTAMYLCATDRGTGELFFGEGSRLTVL.

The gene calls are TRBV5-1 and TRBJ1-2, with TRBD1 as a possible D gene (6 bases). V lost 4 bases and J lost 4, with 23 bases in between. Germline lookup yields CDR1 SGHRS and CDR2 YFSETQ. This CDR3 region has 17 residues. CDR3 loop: CASSPRRTAEGFYGYTF. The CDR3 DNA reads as TGCGCCAGCAGCCCACGAAGGACAGCCGAAGGCTTCTATGGCTACACCTTC.

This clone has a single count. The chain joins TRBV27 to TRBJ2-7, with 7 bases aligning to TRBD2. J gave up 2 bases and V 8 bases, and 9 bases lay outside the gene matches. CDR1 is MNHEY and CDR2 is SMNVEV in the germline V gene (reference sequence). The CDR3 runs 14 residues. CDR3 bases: TGTGCCAGCGGACCCCCAGGACTAGCCTACGAGCAGTACTTC. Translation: CASGPPGLAYEQYF.

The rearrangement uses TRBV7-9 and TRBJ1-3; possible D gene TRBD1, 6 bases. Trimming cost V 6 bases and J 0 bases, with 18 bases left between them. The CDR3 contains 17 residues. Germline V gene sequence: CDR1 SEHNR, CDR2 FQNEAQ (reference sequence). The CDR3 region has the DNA TGTGCCAGCAGAACTACGGACAGCGCCTACTCTGGAAACACCATATATTTT. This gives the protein CASRTTDSAYSGNTIYF.

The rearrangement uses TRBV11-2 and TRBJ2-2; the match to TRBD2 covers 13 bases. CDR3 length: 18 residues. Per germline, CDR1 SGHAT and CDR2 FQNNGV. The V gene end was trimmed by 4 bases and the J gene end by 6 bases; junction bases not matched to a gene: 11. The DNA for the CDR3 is TGTGCCAGCAGCTCCCTCACACGGACTAGCGGGAGCGCCGGGGAGCTGTTTTTT. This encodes CASSSLTRTSGSAGELFF.

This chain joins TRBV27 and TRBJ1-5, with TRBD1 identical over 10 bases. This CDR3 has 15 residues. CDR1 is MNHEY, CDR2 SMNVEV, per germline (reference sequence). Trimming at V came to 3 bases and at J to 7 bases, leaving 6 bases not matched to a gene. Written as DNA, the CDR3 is TGTGCCAGCAGTTTTGCCCGGGACAGGGGACAGCCCCAGCATTTT. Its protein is CASSFARDRGQPQHF.

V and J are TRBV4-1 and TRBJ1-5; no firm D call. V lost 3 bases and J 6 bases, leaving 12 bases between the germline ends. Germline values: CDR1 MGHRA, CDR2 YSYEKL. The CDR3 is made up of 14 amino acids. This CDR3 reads CASSQWRVGQPQHF. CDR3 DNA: TGCGCCAGCAGCCAGTGGAGGGTTGGTCAGCCCCAGCATTTT.

The CDR3 sequence is CSGTGSSTHEQYF. The CDR3 nucleotides are TGCAGCGGGACGGGATCTAGTACACACGAGCAGTACTTC. The V call is TRBV29-1, the J call TRBJ2-7, with D possibly matching TRBD2 (5 bases). The CDR3 loop spans 13 amino acids. CDR1 and CDR2 from the germline V gene are SQVTM and ANQGSEA. The V end lost 7 bases, the J end lost 5 bases, and 18 bases lay between the germline ends.

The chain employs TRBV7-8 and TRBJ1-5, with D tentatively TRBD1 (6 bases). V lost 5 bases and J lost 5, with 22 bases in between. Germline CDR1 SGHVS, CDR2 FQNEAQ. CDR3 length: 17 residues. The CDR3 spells CASSTGTGDLFDQPQHF. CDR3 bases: TGTGCCAGCAGCACAGGGACCGGTGACCTGTTCGATCAGCCCCAGCATTTT. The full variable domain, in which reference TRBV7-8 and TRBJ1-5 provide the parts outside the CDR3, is GAGVSQSPRYKVAKRGQDVALRCDPISGHVSLFWYQQALGQGPEFLTYFQNEAQLDKSGLPSDRFFAERPEGSVSTLKIQRTQQEDSAVYLCASSTGTGDLFDQPQHFGDGTRLSIL.

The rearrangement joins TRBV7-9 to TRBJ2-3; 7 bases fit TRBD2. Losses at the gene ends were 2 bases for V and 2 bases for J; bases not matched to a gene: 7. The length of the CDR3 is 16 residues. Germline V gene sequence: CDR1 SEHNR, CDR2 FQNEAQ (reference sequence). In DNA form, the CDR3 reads TGTGCCAGCAGCTTACGTGCGGGGGACCTCACAGATACGCAGTATTTT. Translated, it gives CASSLRAGDLTDTQYF.

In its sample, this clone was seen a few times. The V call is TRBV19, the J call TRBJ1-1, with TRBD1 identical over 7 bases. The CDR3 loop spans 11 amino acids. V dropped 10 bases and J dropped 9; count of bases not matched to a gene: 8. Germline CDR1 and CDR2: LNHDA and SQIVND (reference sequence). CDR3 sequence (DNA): TGTGCCACTTACAGGGGTTATAAAGCTTTCTTT. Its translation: CATYRGYKAFF. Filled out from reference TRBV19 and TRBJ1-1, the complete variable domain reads DGGITQSPKYLFRKEGQNVTLSCEQNLNHDAMYWYRQDPGQGLRLIYYSQIVNDFQKGDIAEGYSVSREKKESFPLTVTSAQKNPTAFYLCATYRGYKAFFGQGTRLTVV.

The CDR3 here is CASSFGTMTGELFF. The CDR3 nucleotides read TGTGCCAGCAGTTTCGGGACAATGACCGGGGAGCTGTTTTTT. V and J are TRBV27 and TRBJ2-2, with D tentatively TRBD1 (6 bases). This CDR3 contains 14 residues. The V and J ends lost 3 bases and 5 bases respectively, with 10 bases between them. Germline loops: CDR1 MNHEY, CDR2 SMNVEV (reference sequence).

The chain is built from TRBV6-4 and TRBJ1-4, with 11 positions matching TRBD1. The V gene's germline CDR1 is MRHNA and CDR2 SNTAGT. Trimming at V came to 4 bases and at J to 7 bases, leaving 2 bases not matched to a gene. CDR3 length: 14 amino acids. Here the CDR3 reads CASSAGTGGEKLFF. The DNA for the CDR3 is TGTGCCAGCAGTGCCGGGACAGGGGGTGAAAAACTGTTTTTT.

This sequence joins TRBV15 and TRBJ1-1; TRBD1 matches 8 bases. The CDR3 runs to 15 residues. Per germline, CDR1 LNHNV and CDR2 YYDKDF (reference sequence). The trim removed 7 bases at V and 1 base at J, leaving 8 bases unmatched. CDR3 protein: CATNQAGTGNTEAFF. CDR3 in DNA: TGTGCCACCAACCAGGCGGGGACAGGGAACACTGAAGCTTTCTTT.

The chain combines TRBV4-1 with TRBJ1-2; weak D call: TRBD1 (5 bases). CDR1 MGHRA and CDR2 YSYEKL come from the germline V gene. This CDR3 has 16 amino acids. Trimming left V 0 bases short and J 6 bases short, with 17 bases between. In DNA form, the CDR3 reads TGCGCCAGCAGCCAAGACCCAGAACCCGTGACAGATGGCTACACCTTC. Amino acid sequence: CASSQDPEPVTDGYTF.